This entry is about one T cell receptor (beta chain). V lost 5 bases to trimming and J lost 0 bases, with 16 bases between them. In germline, CDR1 is SEHNR, CDR2 FQNEAQ (reference sequence). The length of the CDR3 is 16 residues. Libraries were prepared by immunoSEQ multiplex PCR; TCRdb keeps only in-frame clonotypes and omits some of them. Among 65,000 to 90,000 clones listed, around 93% were seen once. This entry belongs to a study of technical replicates of blood from a few donors. The rearrangement links TRBV7-9 to TRBJ1-1; D is possibly TRBD1 (6 bases). The sequence was collected from a human donor in good health. Specimen: T cells isolated from PBMCs. CDR3 amino acids: CASSPKGDLMNTEAFF. In DNA form, the CDR3 reads TGTGCCAGCAGCCCAAAGGGGGATCTTATGAACACTGAAGCTTTCTTT.